The sequence of this TCR beta chain was determined in a study of glioma-infiltrating T cells. On the study more broadly: Glioma patients had dexamethasone for six or fewer days before surgery. Approximately 990,000 peripheral T cells were targeted at roughly 4.5- to 11-fold coverage.

General study results and limits: Non-neoplastic patients had below-expected tissue-blood divergence, while all gliomas exceeded expectation. CDR3 overlap between tissue and blood was very small.

A note on this clonotype: Its antigen remains unidentified. This may be a read error: a much more frequent sequence differs by one nucleotide.

The CDR3 is made up of 16 amino acids. Germline V gives CDR1 DFQATT, CDR2 SNEGSKA (reference sequence). The V end lost 0 bases, the J end lost 2 bases, and 17 bases lay between the germline ends. Amplification of TCR alpha and beta CDR3 regions from RNA used iRepertoire nested multiplex PCR. TCRdb redid the calling of the multiplex PCR reads with MiXCR, one entry per CDR3 protein. The repertoire consists of a few hundred thousand distinct CDR3 sequences, with 41% occurring once and the leading ten covering around 12%. The chain has TRBV20-1 and TRBJ2-7, with D perhaps matching TRBD2 (6 bases). The TCR comes from a human donor with low-grade glioma or glioblastoma, undergoing nonglioma brain surgery, or in good health (not recorded which). The sequencing input was glioma tissue, nonneoplastic brain tissue, or PBMCs (not recorded which). DNA of the CDR3: TGCAGTGCTAGAGACCACTCGGAGGGAGTACCCTACGAGCAGTACTTC. Its translation: CSARDHSEGVPYEQYF.